This entry is about one TCR beta chain. This record comes from a study of PD-L1 blockade in urothelial cancer. At the level of the study: Every 3 weeks, patients received intravenous atezolizumab 1,200 mg, beginning 2014. Blood was tested 3 weeks (second dose) and 6 weeks into treatment. The patients had undergone anywhere from 0 to 3 prior chemotherapy regimens.

Sequenced by immunoSEQ multiplex PCR; TCRdb stores in-frame clones only, minus some. The repertoire includes just under 40,000 clones, roughly nine tenths of them detected once, and roughly 10% sits in the top ten. Described time point: pretreatment peripheral blood. Patients suffered from locally advanced or metastatic urothelial carcinoma. This TCR was recovered from a woman aged 60-70 years with urothelial cancer. The sequences come from PBMCs, collected around atezolizumab (anti-PD-L1) treatment.

In DNA, the CDR3 is TGTGCCAGCAAAAGAGGAGAGCAGCGCACAGATACGCAGTATTTT. It specifies CASKRGEQRTDTQYF. The genes are TRBV5-6 and TRBJ2-3, with D uncertain. Trimming left V 6 bases short and J 1 base short, with 15 bases between. This CDR3 is 15 amino acids long. Germline V gene sequence: CDR1 SGHDT, CDR2 YYEEEE.